This section outlines one T cell receptor (beta chain) sequence together with its context. Its antigen is not identified. A much larger clone lies a single base off, so this may be a read error. These data belong to a study of T cells in Graves' hyperthyroidism and ophthalmopathy. Using RNA transcripts as the source, TCR beta CDR3 regions were amplified. The HTBI primer set served for first-round RT-PCR of the TCR CDR3. In TCRdb, the multiplex PCR reads were re-called with MiXCR into one record per CDR3 protein. The table records 300,000 to 400,000 distinct CDR3 sequences, approximately 13% of them present only once. Findings and limits, study-wide: A model using 13 V-J features told ophthalmopathy apart from stable hyperthyroidism.

The CDR3 totals 14 residues. CDR1 and CDR2 from the germline V gene are SEHNR and FQNEAQ (reference sequence). These patients, aged 18 to 65, had recently diagnosed hyperthyroidism lasting under 2 months. The receptor was isolated from a woman aged 55-69 years with Graves' hyperthyroidism. The sample taken for sequencing was blood. V and J are TRBV7-9 and TRBJ1-1, with D perhaps TRBD1 (5 bases). The DNA for the CDR3 is TGTGTCAGCAGCTTTGGGACGGCGAACACTGAAGCTTTCTTT. It codes for CVSSFGTANTEAFF.